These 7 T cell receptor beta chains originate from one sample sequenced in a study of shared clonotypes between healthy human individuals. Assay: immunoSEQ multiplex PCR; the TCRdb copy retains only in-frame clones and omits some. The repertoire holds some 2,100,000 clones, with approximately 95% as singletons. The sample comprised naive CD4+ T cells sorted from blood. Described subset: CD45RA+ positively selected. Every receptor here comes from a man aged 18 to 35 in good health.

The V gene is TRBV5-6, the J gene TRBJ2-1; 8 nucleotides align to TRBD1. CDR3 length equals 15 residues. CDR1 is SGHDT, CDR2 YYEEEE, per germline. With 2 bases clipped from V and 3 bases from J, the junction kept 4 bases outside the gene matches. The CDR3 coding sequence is TGTGCCAGCAGCTTCGTGGACAGGGACTACAATGAGCAGTTCTTC. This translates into CASSFVDRDYNEQFF.

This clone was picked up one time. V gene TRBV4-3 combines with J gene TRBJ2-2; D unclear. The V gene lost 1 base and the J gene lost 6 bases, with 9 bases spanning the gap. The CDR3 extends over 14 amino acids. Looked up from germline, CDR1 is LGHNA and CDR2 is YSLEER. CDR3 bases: TGCGCCAGCAGCCAAGCTGGTGCCTCCGGGGAGCTGTTTTTT. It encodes CASSQAGASGELFF.

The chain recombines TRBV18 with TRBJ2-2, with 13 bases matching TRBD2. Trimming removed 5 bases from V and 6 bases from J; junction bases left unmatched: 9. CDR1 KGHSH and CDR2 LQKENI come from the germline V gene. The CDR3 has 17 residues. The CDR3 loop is CASSIFGLAGASGELFF. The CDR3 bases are TGTGCCAGCTCAATCTTCGGACTAGCGGGAGCGTCCGGGGAGCTGTTTTTT.

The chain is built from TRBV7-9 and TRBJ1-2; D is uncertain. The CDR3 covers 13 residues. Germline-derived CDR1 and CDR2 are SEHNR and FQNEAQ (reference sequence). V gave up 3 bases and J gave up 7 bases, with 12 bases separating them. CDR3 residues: CASSFVGMGGYTF. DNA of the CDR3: TGTGCCAGCAGCTTCGTGGGGATGGGTGGCTACACCTTC.

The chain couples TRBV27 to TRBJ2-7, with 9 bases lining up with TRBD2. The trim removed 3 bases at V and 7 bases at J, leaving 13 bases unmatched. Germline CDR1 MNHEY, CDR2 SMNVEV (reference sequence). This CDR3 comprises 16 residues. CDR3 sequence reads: CASSFGGGREGSEQYF. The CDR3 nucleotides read TGTGCCAGCAGTTTCGGAGGGGGGCGGGAGGGCTCGGAGCAGTACTTC.

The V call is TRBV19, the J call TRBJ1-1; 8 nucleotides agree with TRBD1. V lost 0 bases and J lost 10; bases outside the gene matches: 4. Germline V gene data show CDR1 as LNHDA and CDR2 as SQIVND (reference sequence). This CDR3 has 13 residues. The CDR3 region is CASSIEDREGAFF. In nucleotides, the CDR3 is TGTGCCAGTAGTATAGAGGACAGGGAAGGAGCTTTCTTT.

CDR3 region: CASSGQADSTQYF. The CDR3 region has the DNA TGTGCCAGCAGTGGGCAGGCCGACTCGACCCAGTACTTC. This chain joins TRBV2 and TRBJ2-5; no firm D call. Germline values: CDR1 SNHLY, CDR2 FYNNEI. The V end lost 4 bases, the J end lost 7 bases, and 13 bases lay between the germline ends. The length of the CDR3 is 13 residues. Looking up the rest from reference TRBV2 and TRBJ2-5 gives the full variable domain: EPEVTQTPSHQVTQMGQEVILRCVPISNHLYFYWYRQILGQKVEFLVSFYNNEISEKSEIFDDQFSVERPDGSNFTLKIRSTKLEDSAMYFCASSGQADSTQYFGPGTRLLVL.